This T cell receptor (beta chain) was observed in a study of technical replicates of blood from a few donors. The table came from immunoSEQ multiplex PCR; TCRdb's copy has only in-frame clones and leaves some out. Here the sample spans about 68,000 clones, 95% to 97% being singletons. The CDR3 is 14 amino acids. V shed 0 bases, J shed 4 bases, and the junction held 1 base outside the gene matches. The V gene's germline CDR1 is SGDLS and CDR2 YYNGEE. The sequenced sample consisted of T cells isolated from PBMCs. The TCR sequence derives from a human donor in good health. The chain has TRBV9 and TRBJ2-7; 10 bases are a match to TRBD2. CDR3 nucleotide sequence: TGTGCCAGCAGCGTAGGAGCGGGAGGGTACGAGCAGTACTTC. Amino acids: CASSVGAGGYEQYF.